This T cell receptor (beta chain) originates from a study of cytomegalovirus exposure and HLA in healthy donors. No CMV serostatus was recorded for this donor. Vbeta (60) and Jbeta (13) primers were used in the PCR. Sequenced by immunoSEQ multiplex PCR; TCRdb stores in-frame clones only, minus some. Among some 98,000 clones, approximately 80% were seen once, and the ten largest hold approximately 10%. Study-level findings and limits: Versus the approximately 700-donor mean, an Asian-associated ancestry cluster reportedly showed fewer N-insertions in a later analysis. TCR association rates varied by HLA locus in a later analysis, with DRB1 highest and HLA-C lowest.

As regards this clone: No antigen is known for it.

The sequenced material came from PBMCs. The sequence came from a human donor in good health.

As DNA, the CDR3 is TGCGCCAGCAGCTTGGCCGGGGGCGGGGGGTCCTACGAGCAGTACTTC. Translating gives CASSLAGGGGSYEQYF. V is TRBV5-1 and J is TRBJ2-7, with 8 bases that match TRBD2. The CDR3 runs 16 residues. The V segment lost 0 bases and the J segment 1 base; nucleotides outside the gene matches: 6. Germline V lookup: CDR1 SGHRS, CDR2 YFSETQ.